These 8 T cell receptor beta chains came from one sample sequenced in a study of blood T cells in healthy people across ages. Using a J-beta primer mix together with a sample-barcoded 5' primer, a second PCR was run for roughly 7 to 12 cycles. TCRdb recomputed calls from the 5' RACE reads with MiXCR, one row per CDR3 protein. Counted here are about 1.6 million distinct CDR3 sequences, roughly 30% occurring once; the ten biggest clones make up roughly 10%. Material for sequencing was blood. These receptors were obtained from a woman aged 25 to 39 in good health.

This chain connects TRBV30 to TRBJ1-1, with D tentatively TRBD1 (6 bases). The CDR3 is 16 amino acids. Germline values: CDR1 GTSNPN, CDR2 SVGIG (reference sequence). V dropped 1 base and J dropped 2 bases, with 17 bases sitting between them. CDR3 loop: CAWSDPYRVLNTEAFF. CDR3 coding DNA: TGTGCCTGGAGTGACCCCTACAGGGTTCTAAACACTGAAGCTTTCTTT. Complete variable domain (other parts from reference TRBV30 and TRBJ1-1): SQTIHQWPATLVQPVGSPLSLECTVEGTSNPNLYWYRQAAGRGLQLLFYSVGIGQISSEVPQNLSASRPQDRQFILSSKKLLLSDSGFYLCAWSDPYRVLNTEAFFGQGTRLTVV.

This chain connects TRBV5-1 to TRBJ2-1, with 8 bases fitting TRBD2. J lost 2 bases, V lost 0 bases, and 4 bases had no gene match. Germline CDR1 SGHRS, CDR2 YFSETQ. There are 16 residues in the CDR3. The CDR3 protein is CASSLGREAPYNEQFF. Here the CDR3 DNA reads TGCGCCAGCAGCTTGGGGCGGGAGGCCCCCTACAATGAGCAGTTCTTC. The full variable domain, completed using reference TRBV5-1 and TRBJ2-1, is KAGVTQTPRYLIKTRGQQVTLSCSPISGHRSVSWYQQTPGQGLQFLFEYFSETQRNKGNFPGRFSGRQFSNSRSEMNVSTLELGDSALYLCASSLGREAPYNEQFFGPGTRLTVL.

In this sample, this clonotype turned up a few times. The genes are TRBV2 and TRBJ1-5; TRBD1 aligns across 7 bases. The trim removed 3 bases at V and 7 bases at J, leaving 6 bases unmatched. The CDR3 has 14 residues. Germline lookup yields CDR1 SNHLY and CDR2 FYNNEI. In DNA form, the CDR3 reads TGTGCCAGCAGTGACTACAGGGGAGGGCAGCCCCAGCATTTT. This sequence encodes CASSDYRGGQPQHF.

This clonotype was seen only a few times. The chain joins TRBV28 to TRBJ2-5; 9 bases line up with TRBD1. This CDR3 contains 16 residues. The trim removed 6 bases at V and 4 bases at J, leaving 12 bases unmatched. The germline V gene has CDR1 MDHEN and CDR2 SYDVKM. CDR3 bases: TGTGCCAGCAGGCAGCGGACAGGGGCAGGTGGAGAGACCCAGTACTTC. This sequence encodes CASRQRTGAGGETQYF.

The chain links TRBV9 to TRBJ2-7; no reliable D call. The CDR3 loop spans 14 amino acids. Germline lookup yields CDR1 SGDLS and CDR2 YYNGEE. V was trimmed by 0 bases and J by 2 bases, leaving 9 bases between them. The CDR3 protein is CASSVGEGTYEQYF. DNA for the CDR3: TGTGCCAGCAGCGTAGGCGAAGGGACCTACGAGCAGTACTTC.

CDR3 amino acids: CSAREVVGGEQYF. CDR3 DNA: TGCAGTGCTAGAGAAGTTGTAGGAGGCGAGCAGTACTTC. The J gene is TRBJ2-7, the V gene TRBV20-1; TRBD2 is a possible D gene (5 bases). The CDR3 sequence is 13 residues long. The V end lost 0 bases, the J end lost 6 bases, and 12 bases lay between the germline ends. The germline V gene has CDR1 DFQATT and CDR2 SNEGSKA (reference sequence).

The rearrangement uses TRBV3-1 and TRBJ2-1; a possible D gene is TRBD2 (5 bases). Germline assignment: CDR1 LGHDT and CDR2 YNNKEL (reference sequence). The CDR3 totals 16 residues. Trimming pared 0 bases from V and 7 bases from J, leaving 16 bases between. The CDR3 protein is CASSQDRLAGRNEQFF. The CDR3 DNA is TGTGCCAGCAGCCAAGATCGCCTAGCAGGCCGGAATGAGCAGTTCTTC.

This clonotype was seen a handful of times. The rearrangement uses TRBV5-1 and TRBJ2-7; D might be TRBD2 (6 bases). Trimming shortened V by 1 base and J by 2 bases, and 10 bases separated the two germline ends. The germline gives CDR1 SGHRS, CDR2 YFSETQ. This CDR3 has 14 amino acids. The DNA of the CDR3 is TGCGCCAGCAGCTTGATAGCGGTAACCTACGAGCAGTACTTC. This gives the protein CASSLIAVTYEQYF.